Listed here are 14 T cell receptor beta chains from one sample, sequenced in a study of technical replicates of blood from a few donors. Only in-frame clones appear in the TCRdb table, and some are missing; sequencing was by immunoSEQ multiplex PCR. The sample has some 71,000 clones; roughly 97% are singletons. The sample was T cells isolated from PBMCs. These receptors were collected from a human donor in good health.

This clone has just one count. The rearrangement joins TRBV6-5 to TRBJ1-1; the D is unclear. The CDR3 is made up of 14 amino acids. CDR1 is MNHEY and CDR2 is SVGAGI in the germline V gene. V gave up 5 bases and J gave up 5 bases, with 15 bases separating them. CDR3 region: CASSPSRIRTEAFF. The CDR3 nucleotides are TGTGCCAGCAGTCCTTCCAGAATTCGAACTGAAGCTTTCTTT.

This sequence joins TRBV27 and TRBJ1-1; D is perhaps TRBD1 (6 bases). Trimming left V 8 bases short and J 0 bases short, with 22 bases between. CDR3 length: 17 residues. Germline V gene lookup returns CDR1 MNHEY and CDR2 SMNVEV (reference sequence). In nucleotides, the CDR3 is TGTGCCAGCCATCGAACATTACAGGGATTCCTGAACACTGAAGCTTTCTTT. Translating it yields CASHRTLQGFLNTEAFF.

V usage is TRBV5-1 and J usage is TRBJ2-7; TRBD1 matches 7 bases. This CDR3 contains 15 residues. Trimming cost V 6 bases and J 5 bases; bases outside gene matches: 14. Germline CDR1 SGHRS, CDR2 YFSETQ. DNA of the CDR3: TGCGCCAGCACCCCTACGGGACAGTCATCGGACGAGCAGTACTTC. Its protein product is CASTPTGQSSDEQYF.

The chain is built from TRBV6-1 and TRBJ1-1; D is perhaps TRBD1 (6 bases). V was pared by 5 bases and J by 5 bases, with 15 bases between. The CDR3 is 14 amino acids. Germline V CDR1 and CDR2: MNHNS, SASEGT. This CDR3 is CASSLQGRGTEAFF. DNA for the CDR3: TGTGCCAGCAGTTTACAGGGAAGGGGGACTGAAGCTTTCTTT.

The chain recombines TRBV27 with TRBJ1-2, with 9 bases identical to TRBD1. This CDR3 region has 15 residues. Trimming removed 5 bases from V and 8 bases from J; junction bases left unmatched: 12. Per the germline V gene, CDR1 is MNHEY and CDR2 is SMNVEV (reference sequence). The CDR3 sequence: CASSPLGDRAEGYTF. The CDR3 bases are TGTGCCAGCAGTCCGCTAGGGGACAGGGCGGAGGGCTACACCTTC.

The chain is built from TRBV7-9 and TRBJ2-6, with D tentatively TRBD2 (7 bases). CDR1 SEHNR and CDR2 FQNEAQ come from the germline V gene (reference sequence). The CDR3 contains 16 residues. Between the trimmed V and J ends, which lost 3 bases and 3 bases, there was a span of 12 bases. The CDR3 coding sequence is TGTGCCAGCAGCTTTCGGGGGGCGGTTGGGGCCAACGTCCTGACTTTC. Its translation: CASSFRGAVGANVLTF. The full variable domain, completed using reference TRBV7-9 and TRBJ2-6, is DTGVSQNPRHKITKRGQNVTFRCDPISEHNRLYWYRQTLGQGPEFLTYFQNEAQLEKSRLLSDRFSAERPKGSFSTLEIQRTEQGDSAMYLCASSFRGAVGANVLTFGAGSRLTVL.

The rearrangement joins TRBV7-6 to TRBJ2-2; tentative D call: TRBD1 (6 bases). The CDR3 runs 17 residues. The germline V gene has CDR1 SGHVS and CDR2 FNYEAQ. Trimming shortened V by 6 bases and J by 2 bases, and 19 bases separated the two germline ends. CDR3 loop: CASSPRLWTANTGELFF. In nucleotides, the CDR3 is TGTGCCAGCAGTCCCAGGTTGTGGACAGCAAACACCGGGGAGCTGTTTTTT.

The rearrangement joins TRBV7-9 to TRBJ2-7, with 8 nucleotides matching TRBD2. V gave up 5 bases and J gave up 0 bases; unmatched junction bases: 12. CDR3 size: 17 residues. In germline, CDR1 is SEHNR, CDR2 FQNEAQ (reference sequence). The CDR3 coding sequence is TGTGCCAGCAGCCTACCCAGCGGGAGCCCTCGCTCCTACGAGCAGTACTTC. Translation gives CASSLPSGSPRSYEQYF. Together with reference TRBV7-9 and TRBJ2-7, the CDR3 gives the full variable domain: DTGVSQNPRHKITKRGQNVTFRCDPISEHNRLYWYRQTLGQGPEFLTYFQNEAQLEKSRLLSDRFSAERPKGSFSTLEIQRTEQGDSAMYLCASSLPSGSPRSYEQYFGPGTRLTVT.

This chain joins TRBV2 and TRBJ1-2, with 9 positions matching TRBD1. Germline V lookup: CDR1 SNHLY, CDR2 FYNNEI. CDR3 length equals 18 residues. V trimming: 4 bases; J trimming: 4 bases; junction bases outside the gene matches: 16. The DNA for the CDR3 is TGTGCCAGCAGTGGGGGAGGCCTCCGGGACAGGGTGGGCTATGGCTACACCTTC. This sequence encodes CASSGGGLRDRVGYGYTF.

The rearrangement links TRBV29-1 to TRBJ1-1; D remains unclear. Germline lookup yields CDR1 SQVTM and CDR2 ANQGSEA. V was trimmed by 5 bases and J by 4 bases, leaving 8 bases between them. The CDR3 length is 11 residues. The CDR3 sequence: CSVLPGTEAFF. The DNA for the CDR3 is TGCAGCGTTCTCCCGGGCACTGAAGCTTTCTTT.

The J gene is TRBJ2-4, the V gene TRBV6-1; possibly TRBD2 for D (7 bases). The CDR3 length is 20 residues. Germline V gene sequence: CDR1 MNHNS, CDR2 SASEGT. Trimming removed 2 bases from V and 8 bases from J, with 31 bases in between. The CDR3 nucleotides are TGTGCCAGCAGTGAACCAAACCGGGGGGAGGGTCGAGGGGGTTGGCACATTCAGTACTTC. This translates into CASSEPNRGEGRGGWHIQYF.

The chain joins TRBV4-1 to TRBJ2-5, with 13 bases aligning to TRBD2. V lost 4 bases to trimming and J lost 5 bases; unmatched junction nucleotides: 7. The CDR3 contains 16 residues. Germline CDR1 reads MGHRA; CDR2 reads YSYEKL. The chain's CDR3 is CASSLWTSGSAETQYF. CDR3 nucleotide sequence: TGCGCCAGCAGCCTCTGGACTAGCGGGAGTGCGGAGACCCAGTACTTC.

The chain is built from TRBV10-2 and TRBJ2-7; TRBD2 matches 12 bases. The ends lost 7 bases at V and 0 bases at J; junction bases unmatched: 4. Germline CDR1 and CDR2: WSHSY and SAAADI. The CDR3 spans 15 residues. CDR3 sequence (DNA): TGCGCCAGCACTAGACTAGCGGGGGCCTCCTACGAGCAGTACTTC. This codes for CASTRLAGASYEQYF.

CDR3 region: CASSFSPGGHGYTF. The CDR3 DNA sequence: TGTGCCAGCAGTTTTTCACCAGGGGGGCATGGCTACACCTTC. The rearrangement uses TRBV25-1 and TRBJ1-2; 7 bases align to TRBD1. V lost 5 bases to trimming and J lost 6 bases; unmatched junction nucleotides: 9. The CDR3 length is 14 residues. Germline-derived CDR1 and CDR2 are MGHDK and SYGVNS.